The rows below give T cell receptor beta chains drawn from one sample of a study of blood T cells in healthy people across ages. TCRdb reprocessed the 5' RACE reads via MiXCR and lists one record per CDR3 protein. The table has around 1,900,000 distinct CDR3 sequences, approximately 39% seen once. The sample comprised blood. The receptors were sampled from a human donor in good health. Both conserved end residues are part of each CDR3. D genes are given only for firm matches. Rows give clone size only sometimes, using once, few, many, or a class for an expanded clone.

CDR3 DNA: TGTGCCAGCAGCTCCCCTCCGGGACTAGCGGGGAGGGCCGGGGAGCTGTTTTTT
CDR3 protein: CASSSPPGLAGRAGELFF
clone size: .
V gene: TRBV7-6
D gene: TRBD2
J gene: TRBJ2-2
CDR3 length: 18

CDR3 DNA: TGTGCCAGCACCGACCTTGAAATCGCTGAAAAACTGTTTTTT
CDR3 protein: CASTDLEIAEKLFF
clone size: .
V gene: TRBV6-6
D gene: .
J gene: TRBJ1-4
CDR3 length: 14

CDR3 DNA: TGTGCCAGCAGTTATTTATTAGGCAGCCTCCTTATGGACACCGGGGAGCTGTTTTTT
CDR3 protein: CASSYLLGSLLMDTGELFF
clone size: .
V gene: TRBV6-5
D gene: .
J gene: TRBJ2-2
CDR3 length: 19

CDR3 DNA: TGTGCCAGCCTGCGACTAGCTGGAGATACGCAGTATTTT
CDR3 protein: CASLRLAGDTQYF
clone size: .
V gene: TRBV5-6
D gene: TRBD2
J gene: TRBJ2-3
CDR3 length: 13

CDR3 DNA: TGTGCCAGCAGCACGACAGGGGACAATCAGCCCCAGCATTTT
CDR3 protein: CASSTTGDNQPQHF
clone size: few
V gene: TRBV12-3/TRBV12-4
D gene: TRBD1
J gene: TRBJ1-5
CDR3 length: 14

CDR3 DNA: TGCAGCGTTGACTGGGGGACAGGTTGCAATGAGCAGTTCTTC
CDR3 protein: CSVDWGTGCNEQFF
clone size: .
V gene: TRBV29-1
D gene: TRBD1
J gene: TRBJ2-1
CDR3 length: 14

CDR3 DNA: TGTGCCAGCAGCTTAGCTCTAGGACAGGGGGCTAGTGGAAACACTGAAGCTTTCTTT
CDR3 protein: CASSLALGQGASGNTEAFF
clone size: .
V gene: TRBV7-8
D gene: TRBD1
J gene: TRBJ1-1
CDR3 length: 19

CDR3 DNA: TGTGCCAGCAGTGCTCGCGGCCTGGACCCCTATGGCTACACCTTC
CDR3 protein: CASSARGLDPYGYTF
clone size: few
V gene: TRBV12-3/TRBV12-4
D gene: .
J gene: TRBJ1-2
CDR3 length: 15

CDR3 DNA: TGTGCCTGGAGTGGCAGGCACAGAAATGAGCAGTTCTTC
CDR3 protein: CAWSGRHRNEQFF
clone size: few
V gene: TRBV30
D gene: .
J gene: TRBJ2-1
CDR3 length: 13

CDR3 DNA: TGCAGTGCCGGGCAGGGACGGCGAGAGACCCAGTACTTC
CDR3 protein: CSAGQGRRETQYF
clone size: .
V gene: TRBV20-1
D gene: .
J gene: TRBJ2-5
CDR3 length: 13

CDR3 DNA: TGCAGCGTTGATTGGGGGTTTAAGGGCAATGGGCAGTTCTTC
CDR3 protein: CSVDWGFKGNGQFF
clone size: .
V gene: TRBV29-1
D gene: .
J gene: TRBJ2-1
CDR3 length: 14

CDR3 DNA: TGCAGCTCTCAAAAAGGGGAGACCCAGTACTTC
CDR3 protein: CSSQKGETQYF
clone size: .
V gene: TRBV29-1
D gene: .
J gene: TRBJ2-5
CDR3 length: 11

CDR3 DNA: TGTGCCACCAGTGATGATCTTCAGCCCCAGCATTTT
CDR3 protein: CATSDDLQPQHF
clone size: .
V gene: TRBV24-1
D gene: .
J gene: TRBJ1-5
CDR3 length: 12

CDR3 DNA: TGTGCCAGCAACTTAGCGCGGCGCGGGGGGACCCAGTACTTC
CDR3 protein: CASNLARRGGTQYF
clone size: .
V gene: TRBV7-2
D gene: TRBD2
J gene: TRBJ2-5
CDR3 length: 14

CDR3 DNA: TGCAGCGTTCGGACTAGCGGGGGACGCGAGCAGTACTTC
CDR3 protein: CSVRTSGGREQYF
clone size: once
V gene: TRBV29-1
D gene: TRBD2
J gene: TRBJ2-7
CDR3 length: 13

CDR3 DNA: TGCGCCAGCAGCCACCACGTTTTGCGGGTTCGGAACACCGGGGAGCTGTTTTTT
CDR3 protein: CASSHHVLRVRNTGELFF
clone size: few
V gene: TRBV4-1
D gene: .
J gene: TRBJ2-2
CDR3 length: 18

CDR3 DNA: TGTGCCGTTCAGTCACCGGGACAGGGAGAGACCCAGTACTTC
CDR3 protein: CAVQSPGQGETQYF
clone size: few
V gene: TRBV28
D gene: TRBD1
J gene: TRBJ2-5
CDR3 length: 14

CDR3 DNA: TGTGCCAGCAGCCAAGATAGACTAGCCGGAAACATTCAGTACTTC
CDR3 protein: CASSQDRLAGNIQYF
clone size: few
V gene: TRBV4-2
D gene: TRBD2
J gene: TRBJ2-4
CDR3 length: 15

CDR3 DNA: TGCAGTGCTAGTTGGGGGATGTCAGAGACCCAGTACTTC
CDR3 protein: CSASWGMSETQYF
clone size: few
V gene: TRBV20-1
D gene: .
J gene: TRBJ2-5
CDR3 length: 13

CDR3 DNA: TGTGCCAGCAGCTTCGCGGCCATAGCGGGGGGAGGCTACACCTTC
CDR3 protein: CASSFAAIAGGGYTF
clone size: few
V gene: TRBV7-2
D gene: .
J gene: TRBJ1-2
CDR3 length: 15

CDR3 DNA: TGTGCCAGCAGCTTGTGGGACTATGGCTACACCTTC
CDR3 protein: CASSLWDYGYTF
clone size: .
V gene: TRBV7-2
D gene: .
J gene: TRBJ1-2
CDR3 length: 12

CDR3 DNA: TGCGCCAGCAGCCAAGATTTCAGAGGGGGGGGCTCCTACAATGAGCAGTTCTTC
CDR3 protein: CASSQDFRGGGSYNEQFF
clone size: few
V gene: TRBV4-3
D gene: .
J gene: TRBJ2-1
CDR3 length: 18

CDR3 DNA: TGCGCCAGCAGCCAAGGGAGGACGTTGGGCAGGAACACTGAAGCTTTCTTT
CDR3 protein: CASSQGRTLGRNTEAFF
clone size: .
V gene: TRBV4-1
D gene: .
J gene: TRBJ1-1
CDR3 length: 17

CDR3 DNA: TGTGCCAGCAGCCAAGATGGTAGGACAGGGACCTACGAGCAGTACTTC
CDR3 protein: CASSQDGRTGTYEQYF
clone size: .
V gene: TRBV3-1
D gene: TRBD1
J gene: TRBJ2-7
CDR3 length: 16

CDR3 DNA: TGCAGCGCACAGACGGGACAGGGGAACGAGCAGTACTTC
CDR3 protein: CSAQTGQGNEQYF
clone size: .
V gene: TRBV29-1
D gene: TRBD1
J gene: TRBJ2-7
CDR3 length: 13

CDR3 DNA: TGCGCCAGCAGCTGGCGTGGTGGCAGGGACTTCGATACGCAGTATTTT
CDR3 protein: CASSWRGGRDFDTQYF
clone size: few
V gene: TRBV5-1
D gene: .
J gene: TRBJ2-3
CDR3 length: 16

CDR3 DNA: TGTGCCAGCAGCTTAGATTCGGTTACACAGCCCCAGCATTTT
CDR3 protein: CASSLDSVTQPQHF
clone size: .
V gene: TRBV7-2
D gene: .
J gene: TRBJ1-5
CDR3 length: 14